This T cell receptor beta chain was sequenced in a study of graft-versus-host responses after intestinal transplantation. At the level of the study: Uniformly, recipients were administered anti-thymocyte globulin induction with subsequent tacrolimus and steroids for approximately 3 years.

TCRdb's table, derived via immunoSEQ multiplex PCR, lists solely in-frame clones and lacks some. This table has thousands of clones, around 72% appearing once. Lymphocytes from graft epithelium and lamina propria were isolated. The junction had 7 bases not matched to a gene; V was cut back by 5 bases and J by 8 bases. This CDR3 spans 15 amino acids. CDR1 and CDR2 (germline): SGHTA, FQGNSA. Details on this clone: The antigen remains undetermined.

Overall study findings and caveats: The presence of high graft-versus-host to host-versus-graft clonal ratios in allografts characterized patients with graft-donor T cell macrochimerism. Recipient marrow showed GvH clones, some seen first in ileum or blood. Early HvG declines after transplant were associated with peak circulating GvH clone levels.

The receptor was derived from a human patient who received an intestinal transplant, so some T cells may come from the graft donor. The sequencing used ileum tissue, collected around 250 days after intestinal transplant. This chain joins TRBV7-2 and TRBJ2-1, with 12 bases lining up with TRBD1. CDR3 DNA sequence: TGTGCCAGCAGCCGAGGGGGACAGGGGGCATATGAGCAGTTCTTC. As protein: CASSRGGQGAYEQFF.